The entry below describes one T cell receptor (beta chain). The protocol was immunoSEQ multiplex PCR, while the TCRdb copy is restricted to in-frame clones and leaves out a portion. The top ten hold 2.5% to 3.5% of the sample, which has around 350,000 clones, around 84% seen once. These data belong to a study of blood T cell repertoires in COVID-19. Study-wide context: PBMCs, B-cell-depleted T cells, or T cells provided the cDNA or gDNA that made up the material.

V was pared by 4 bases and J by 4 bases, with 6 bases of the junction left unmatched. CDR1 and CDR2 from the germline V gene are SGHRS and YFSETQ. The CDR3 runs 14 residues. This clonotype was sampled from a human donor in a cohort sampled during active COVID-19. The sample comprised peripheral blood. The rearrangement links TRBV5-1 to TRBJ2-7, with 9 bases aligning to TRBD2. CDR3 region: CASSEPGLAYEQYF. The DNA for the CDR3 is TGCGCCAGCAGCGAACCGGGACTAGCTTACGAGCAGTACTTC.